There are a few counts of the clone carrying this T cell receptor (beta chain). Its antigen is undetermined. Amplified TCR beta CDR3 regions came from RNA transcripts. The study used the HTBI primer set for a first-round RT-PCR of the TCR CDR3. TCRdb ran MiXCR on the multiplex PCR reads and lists one entry per CDR3 protein. The sample carries a few hundred thousand distinct CDR3 sequences, roughly an eighth recorded once. The sample belongs to a study of T cells in Graves' hyperthyroidism and ophthalmopathy. Study findings and constraints: In the blood, most expanded thyroid clonotypes above 0.001 appeared as well.

Graves' hyperthyroidism without ophthalmopathy progression within 18 months was termed stable. Every diagnosis used clinical symptoms, serum thyroxine and TRAb, thyroid ultrasound and orbital computed tomography. Deletions cut 6 bases from V and 4 bases from J, with 10 bases between. This CDR3 contains 12 residues. CDR1 and CDR2 from the germline V gene are SGDLS and YYNGEE. The sequenced sample was blood. J is TRBJ2-5 and V is TRBV9; D is uncertain. The clonotype comes from a woman under 30 with Graves' hyperthyroidism. The CDR3 bases are TGTGCCAGCACTGACCAAGGAGAGACCCAGTACTTC. It is translated as CASTDQGETQYF.